What follows are 17 T cell receptor beta chains derived from one specimen sequenced in a study of blood T cells in healthy people across ages. The second PCR ran roughly 6 to 11 cycles with a sample-barcoded 5' primer and J-beta primers. TCRdb used MiXCR to reprocess the 5' RACE reads, holding one entry per CDR3 protein. The sample includes about 1.4 million distinct CDR3 sequences, roughly 59% of them seen just once. Sequencing input: blood. The source of these receptors is a man aged 18 to 30 in good health.

This clonotype has more than one count but fewer than ten. This chain links TRBV12-3 or TRBV12-4 with TRBJ2-1; tentative D call: TRBD2 (6 bases). CDR3 size: 14 residues. V lost 6 bases to trimming and J lost 7 bases, with 16 bases between them. The CDR3: CASSPGTPDNEQFF. The CDR3 region has the DNA TGTGCCAGCAGCCCCGGGACTCCGGATAATGAGCAGTTCTTC.

The chain combines TRBV5-1 with TRBJ1-2, with 8 bases that match TRBD1. From germline, CDR1 is SGHRS and CDR2 YFSETQ. The V segment lost 0 bases and the J segment 7 bases; nucleotides outside the gene matches: 20. This CDR3 contains 19 residues. The CDR3 region is CASSLGQPSYQDRVSGYTF. The CDR3 region has the DNA TGCGCCAGCAGCTTGGGACAACCTAGCTACCAGGACAGGGTTAGTGGCTACACCTTC. The full variable domain, completed using reference TRBV5-1 and TRBJ1-2, is KAGVTQTPRYLIKTRGQQVTLSCSPISGHRSVSWYQQTPGQGLQFLFEYFSETQRNKGNFPGRFSGRQFSNSRSEMNVSTLELGDSALYLCASSLGQPSYQDRVSGYTFGSGTRLTVV.

As for this clonotype: A much larger clone differs from this one at a single base, so this may be a read error. The chain employs TRBV16 and TRBJ1-4; D unresolved. This CDR3 region has 15 residues. Germline values: CDR1 KGHSY, CDR2 FQNENV. Deletions cut 0 bases from V and 7 bases from J, with 12 bases between. The CDR3 reads CASSQSSGESEKLFF. DNA for the CDR3: TGTGCCAGCAGCCAATCGAGTGGGGAGAGTGAAAAACTGTTTTTT.

This clonotype was seen a handful of times. As DNA, the CDR3 is TGCAGTGTGGTGAGGGGAGAAGTCGGAATCACAGATACGCAGTATTTT. This encodes CSVVRGEVGITDTQYF. The V call is TRBV20-1, the J call TRBJ2-3, with D possibly being TRBD1 or TRBD2 (5 bases each). Germline V gives CDR1 DFQATT, CDR2 SNEGSKA (reference sequence). The V gene lost 7 bases and the J gene lost 2 bases, with 22 bases spanning the gap. CDR3 size: 16 residues.

The chain combines TRBV28 with TRBJ2-3, with 11 bases lining up with TRBD1. The CDR3 spans 18 residues. Germline trimming cut 7 bases from V and 5 bases from J; bases unmatched to any gene: 17. The germline gives CDR1 MDHEN, CDR2 SYDVKM. As DNA, the CDR3 is TGTGCCAGCAACGGTAGGATGGGGACAGGGGGGCGAGGAGATACGCAGTATTTT. This sequence encodes CASNGRMGTGGRGDTQYF.

This sequence joins TRBV4-1 and TRBJ2-1; 10 bases align to TRBD1. V was clipped by 6 bases and J by 2 bases; unmatched bases: 16. The germline gives CDR1 MGHRA, CDR2 YSYEKL. The CDR3 is 19 residues long. CDR3 nucleotide sequence: TGCGCCAGCAGAACTAGAGATCCCCGGACAGGGGGTACCTACAATGAGCAGTTCTTC. It translates to CASRTRDPRTGGTYNEQFF.

The chain couples TRBV4-1 to TRBJ1-4; D remains ambiguous. V lost 3 bases and J lost 8, with 16 bases in between. Germline assignment: CDR1 MGHRA and CDR2 YSYEKL. The CDR3 is made up of 15 amino acids. CDR3 region: CASSQYTSKEEKLFF. The CDR3 DNA sequence: TGCGCCAGCAGCCAGTACACATCTAAAGAGGAAAAACTGTTTTTT.

The V gene is TRBV6-5, the J gene TRBJ2-1, with no clear D. The tail of the sequence fits TRBJ2-7 better, so the J call may be wrong. CDR1 is MNHEY, CDR2 SVGAGI, per germline. The CDR3 has 15 residues. For the CDR3, the DNA is TGTGCCAGCAGCGGAGCCCTAGAATCCTACAATGAGCAGTACTTC. Translating gives CASSGALESYNEQYF.

This clonotype was counted a single time. This chain joins TRBV6-2 or TRBV6-3 and TRBJ2-7; 8 bases map to TRBD2. Germline assignment: CDR1 MNHEY and CDR2 SVGEGT. The ends lost 7 bases at V and 5 bases at J; junction bases unmatched: 7. The CDR3 runs 13 residues. CDR3 sequence (DNA): TGTGCCAGCAAGCTCGGACTAGCCAACGAGCAGTACTTC. Amino acids: CASKLGLANEQYF.

This clonotype was recorded only once. This chain uses TRBV9 with TRBJ2-3; D remains ambiguous. V lost 2 bases, J lost 0 bases, and 13 bases lay in between. The length of the CDR3 is 16 residues. In germline, CDR1 is SGDLS, CDR2 YYNGEE. Here the CDR3 reads CASSVSPTLSTDTQYF. Written as DNA, the CDR3 is TGTGCCAGCAGCGTCAGCCCCACCCTAAGCACAGATACGCAGTATTTT.

The count of this clonotype is one. The V call is TRBV7-9, the J call TRBJ2-7; TRBD1 or TRBD2 may be the D gene (6 bases each). Germline V lookup: CDR1 SEHNR, CDR2 FQNEAQ (reference sequence). V was cut by 1 base and J by 2 bases, with 15 bases left in between. The CDR3 runs 16 residues. The CDR3 nucleotides are TGTGCCAGCAGCTTAGTACGGGGGCCCCTAACCTACGAGCAGTACTTC. Encoded protein: CASSLVRGPLTYEQYF.

J is TRBJ2-1 and V is TRBV6-5; D is unresolved. Germline CDR1 MNHEY, CDR2 SVGAGI. The CDR3 spans 12 residues. V was pared by 6 bases and J by 10 bases, with 13 bases between. The CDR3 reads CASSRPRREQFF. The CDR3 DNA reads TGTGCCAGCAGCCGGCCCAGGCGGGAGCAGTTCTTC.

This chain joins TRBV20-1 and TRBJ2-1, with 7 bases identical to TRBD1. V lost 8 bases to trimming and J lost 6 bases; unmatched junction nucleotides: 10. Germline assignment: CDR1 DFQATT and CDR2 SNEGSKA (reference sequence). The CDR3 sequence is 13 residues long. CDR3 bases: TGCAGTTCAGGGGGTAGCGAGACCAATGAGCAGTTCTTC. Translated: CSSGGSETNEQFF.

This sequence joins TRBV29-1 and TRBJ2-1, with D perhaps matching TRBD2 (5 bases). CDR1 SQVTM and CDR2 ANQGSEA come from the germline V gene. The CDR3 covers 14 residues. V was clipped by 7 bases and J by 12 bases, with 25 bases between them. This CDR3 reads CSEVGGSGTDTQFF. CDR3 bases: TGCAGCGAGGTTGGCGGGTCTGGCACAGATACGCAGTTCTTC.

This clonotype has more than one count but fewer than ten. J is TRBJ2-2 and V is TRBV20-1, with D unclear. Germline CDR1 reads DFQATT; CDR2 reads SNEGSKA (reference sequence). V lost 6 bases, J lost 4 bases, and 12 bases lay in between. The CDR3 consists of 13 residues. The CDR3 here is CSALLDPTGELFF. CDR3 DNA sequence: TGCAGTGCCTTACTCGATCCCACCGGGGAGCTGTTTTTT.

The J gene is TRBJ2-7, the V gene TRBV20-1, with TRBD2 matching over 7 bases. V trimming: 2 bases; J trimming: 6 bases; junction bases outside the gene matches: 10. The germline CDR1 and CDR2 sequences are DFQATT and SNEGSKA (reference sequence). The CDR3 is 14 amino acids. CDR3 sequence: CSARNMGGGFEQYF. The DNA for the CDR3 is TGCAGTGCTAGAAATATGGGGGGAGGGTTCGAGCAGTACTTC.

The chain is built from TRBV10-3 and TRBJ2-7; a weak D match, TRBD2 (6 bases). There are 14 residues in the CDR3. Germline V CDR1 and CDR2: ENHRY, SYGVKD. Trimming stripped 4 bases from V and 2 bases from J, with 12 bases between. The CDR3: CAISVEREPYEQYF. The CDR3 nucleotides read TGTGCCATCAGTGTGGAACGGGAGCCCTACGAGCAGTACTTC.